This TCR beta chain derives from a study of T cell changes during pregnancy in multiple sclerosis (dated by TCRdb to 2018 to 2020). Regarding the research as a whole: In women with multiple sclerosis, the researchers looked at how the T cell repertoire shifted as pregnancy progressed.

Library preparation employed the immunoSEQ multiplex PCR assay. In its TCRdb copy, this immuneACCESS table keeps in-frame sequences only and misses some clones. Where compared with another copy, unresolved V genes explain less than half of these, and the others have no known cause. The sample data list about 31,000 clones, and around nine tenths of these were observed just once. Of the sample, 5.5% to 7% is held by the ten largest clones. As for this clone: It lacks a known antigen. No base quality values were provided; no much bigger clone lies one nucleotide off.

V is clipped by 11 bases and J by 2 bases, and the sequence between their germline boundaries is 13 bases long. Inclusive of the bounding cysteine and phenylalanine, the CDR3 is 13 residues long. Just CDR3 DNA is preserved here, 39 bases in frame from base 1. The germline V gene (reference sequence) supplies CDR1 MNHEY and CDR2 SMNVEV. Sequencing was performed on CD8+ T cells from peripheral blood mononuclear cells, taken in the second trimester of pregnancy. The TCR comes from a female donor with multiple sclerosis, enrolled in a pregnancy study. The sequence links TRBV27 to TRBJ2-1; a tentative D match to TRBD2 spans 6 bases. CDR3 region: CAVSGNAYNEQFF. The DNA is as follows: TGTGCCGTTAGCGGAAATGCCTACAATGAGCAGTTCTTC.